This T cell receptor beta chain was sequenced during a study of control samples from healthy donors and cancer patients. Germline V gene lookup returns CDR1 LGHDT and CDR2 YNNKEL (reference sequence). Trimming pared 2 bases from V and 2 bases from J, leaving 15 bases between. The CDR3 length is 16 residues. This clone was seen once. Method: immunoSEQ multiplex PCR; TCRdb's copy keeps in-frame clones and lacks some. Here the sample spans about 38,000 clones, around 82% being singletons. The source is a woman in her sixties with lung cancer. Material for sequencing was PBMCs. The chain couples TRBV3-1 (or the pseudogene TRBV3-2) to TRBJ2-5; TRBD2 is a possible D gene (7 bases). The CDR3 sequence: CASSQWRGRGQETQYF. CDR3 in DNA: TGTGCCAGCAGCCAATGGCGGGGGCGAGGGCAAGAGACCCAGTACTTC.